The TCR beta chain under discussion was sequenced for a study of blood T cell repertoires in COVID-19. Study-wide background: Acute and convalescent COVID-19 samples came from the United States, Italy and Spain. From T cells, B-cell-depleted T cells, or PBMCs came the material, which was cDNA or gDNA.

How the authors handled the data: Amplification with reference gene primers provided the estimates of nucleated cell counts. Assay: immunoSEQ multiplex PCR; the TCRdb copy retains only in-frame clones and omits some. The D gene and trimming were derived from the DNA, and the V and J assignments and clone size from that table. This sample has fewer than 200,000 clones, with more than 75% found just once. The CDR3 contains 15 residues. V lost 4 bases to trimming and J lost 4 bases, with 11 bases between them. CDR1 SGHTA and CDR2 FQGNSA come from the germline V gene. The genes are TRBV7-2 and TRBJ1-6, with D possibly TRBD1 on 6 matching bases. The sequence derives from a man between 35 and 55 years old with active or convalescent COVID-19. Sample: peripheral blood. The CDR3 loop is CASSSGQNYNSPLHF. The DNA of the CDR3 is TGTGCCAGCAGCTCTGGACAGAATTATAATTCACCCCTCCACTTT.